This TCR beta chain was profiled in a study of blood T cell repertoires in COVID-19. CDR3 length: 19 residues. The germline V and J ends were trimmed by 0 bases and 7 bases, with 26 bases remaining between them. Repertoires were generated with immunoSEQ multiplex PCR, while TCRdb's copy carries only in-frame clones and drops some. The sample lists around 360,000 clones; around 87% were seen once. The TCR comes from a woman aged 25 to 39 with COVID-19, enrolled during active disease. The sequencing input was peripheral blood. The rearrangement joins TRBV23-1 to TRBJ2-3; D may be TRBD1 (5 bases). TRBV23-1 is assigned to the ORF class and has an uncertain function. The CDR3 DNA reads as TGCGCCAGCAGTCAATCGGGGATTTTACAGGACCTCCCCACGAATACGCAGTATTTT. Translation: CASSQSGILQDLPTNTQYF.